This T cell receptor (beta chain) was captured in a study of T cell repertoires in cytomegalovirus infection. Across the study: Recently identified HLA-C-restricted CMV epitopes and well-studied HLA-B-restricted CMV epitopes were used by the study. From public TCR beta signatures came an indication of both CMV infection and matching HLA type. Study outcomes and limitations: CMV-specific HLA-C-restricted TCR beta clonotypes dominated the ex vivo response. Frequencies of public TCR beta families were cumulated, and this identified carriers of CMV plus the relevant HLA.

TCRdb re-analysed the reads in MiXCR, keeping a single row per CDR3 protein. The data hold some 940,000 distinct CDR3 sequences, with approximately 32% observed a single time. 10 amino acids form the CDR3, both terminal residues included. A remark on this clonotype: Its specificity is unknown. In this CDR3 the conserved last residue, phenylalanine or tryptophan, is missing, so a read error is likely. No DNA is shown, since the ends of the CDR3 on it are uncertain; the CDR3 is the one TCRdb lists.

The receptor was derived from a human donor in good health (CMV status not recorded). Some clones in this sample may be carry-over from other donors' samples. V gene TRBV23-1 combines with J gene TRBJ2-1. TRBV23-1 carries the ORF label, with uncertain function. Here the sequenced sample was cultured CD8+ T cells from PBMCs, taken from culture after CMV antigen stimulation. The CDR3 sequence: CASSQSPKSY.